The subject of this entry is one TCR beta chain. The sample belongs to a study of blood T cells in healthy people across ages. A second PCR of roughly 7 to 11 cycles used a sample-barcoded 5' primer and a J-beta primer mix. Per sample, CDR3-containing paired-end reads numbered at least 2.5 million. A single record per CDR3 protein comes from TCRdb applying MiXCR to the 5' RACE reads. This sample has about 670,000 distinct CDR3 sequences; 40% to 45% occur once, and the top ten carry about 32%. The germline V gene has CDR1 MDHEN and CDR2 SYDVKM. This CDR3 spans 15 amino acids. This clonotype was obtained from a man aged 80 or over in good health. Sequencing was carried out using blood. The chain is built from TRBV28 and TRBJ2-7; D perhaps matches TRBD2 (5 bases). TRBJ2-5 explains the end of the DNA better; the J call may be wrong. The CDR3 sequence: CAGISPKGRGETQYF. The CDR3 DNA follows: TGTGCCGGCATTTCCCCCAAGGGCCGGGGAGAGACCCAGTACTTC.